A selection of T cell receptor beta chains follows, all from one sample in a study of blood T cell repertoires in COVID-19. Sequencing was performed with immunoSEQ multiplex PCR; in TCRdb, only in-frame clones are kept and a portion is missing. The sample has roughly 180,000 clones, roughly nine tenths seen once. The source material was peripheral blood. All receptors derive from a man in his 70s with active or convalescent COVID-19. CDR3s include the opening cysteine and the closing phenylalanine or tryptophan. A D gene is named only where the DNA matches it firmly. The listing skips clone size in some rows; elsewhere it reads once, few, many or a size class.

clone size	V gene	D gene	J gene	CDR3 protein	CDR3 DNA
-	TRBV6-5	-	TRBJ1-1	CASTTWTDDTEAFF	TGTGCCAGCACTACCTGGACAGACGACACTGAAGCTTTCTTT
-	TRBV29-1	-	TRBJ1-5	CSVPGAREDQPQHF	TGCAGCGTTCCTGGCGCAAGGGAGGATCAGCCCCAGCATTTT
-	TRBV18	-	TRBJ1-5	CASSSLTGDQPQHF	TGTGCCAGCTCATCCTTGACAGGAGATCAGCCCCAGCATTTT
few	TRBV28	TRBD1	TRBJ1-5	CASSFSPGQASNQPQHF	TGTGCCAGCAGCTTCAGCCCGGGACAGGCTAGCAATCAGCCCCAGCATTTT
-	TRBV6-5	-	TRBJ1-6	CASRASSYNSPLHF	TGTGCCAGCAGGGCTAGCTCCTATAATTCACCCCTCCACTTT
-	TRBV18	TRBD1	TRBJ1-5	CASSPGQVQPQHF	TGTGCCAGCTCGCCCGGACAGGTTCAGCCCCAGCATTTT
once	TRBV30	TRBD1	TRBJ1-2	CAWSVQGKDRDIPYGYTF	TGTGCCTGGAGTGTACAAGGGAAAGACAGGGATATCCCCTATGGCTACACCTTC
-	TRBV6-4	TRBD2	TRBJ2-3	CASSDSFSGKGADTQYF	TGTGCCAGCAGTGACTCTTTTAGCGGGAAAGGGGCAGATACGCAGTATTTT
-	TRBV5-5	-	TRBJ2-2	CASSLKPRENTGELFF	TGTGCCAGCAGCTTGAAGCCGAGGGAGAACACCGGGGAGCTGTTTTTT
-	TRBV5-4	-	TRBJ1-2	CASRPTGQTYGYTF	TGTGCCAGCAGACCTACAGGACAGACCTATGGCTACACCTTC
-	TRBV6-2/TRBV6-3	TRBD1	TRBJ2-5	CASSLTGLQETQYF	TGTGCCAGCAGCCTGACAGGGCTACAAGAGACCCAGTACTTC
once	TRBV25-1	-	TRBJ2-7	CASSIWQGTLEQYF	TGTGCCAGCAGTATTTGGCAGGGTACCCTGGAGCAGTACTTC
-	TRBV4-3	TRBD2	TRBJ2-1	CASSQDPGFLAGDNEQFF	TGCGCCAGCAGCCAAGATCCAGGGTTCCTAGCGGGGGATAATGAGCAGTTCTTC
-	TRBV19	-	TRBJ2-1	CASTFDGDEQFF	TGTGCCAGTACTTTTGACGGGGATGAGCAGTTCTTC
-	TRBV10-2	-	TRBJ1-1	CASSEVDSEAFF	TGCGCCAGCAGTGAGGTAGACAGTGAAGCTTTCTTT
-	TRBV5-5	-	TRBJ1-3	CASSLGSREDRSENTIYF	TGTGCCAGCAGCTTGGGGTCGAGGGAAGATAGGTCCGAAAACACCATATATTTT
-	TRBV18	-	TRBJ1-1	CASSSTTEDTEAFF	TGTGCCAGCTCATCTACCACGGAGGACACTGAAGCTTTCTTT
-	TRBV18	TRBD1	TRBJ1-1	CASSPEDRAKAFF	TGTGCCAGCTCACCGGAGGACAGGGCGAAAGCTTTCTTT
-	TRBV28	TRBD2	TRBJ2-1	CASSLLGTSVRPYNEQFF	TGTGCCAGCAGTTTGCTCGGGACTAGCGTACGACCGTACAATGAGCAGTTCTTC
-	TRBV7-2	TRBD2	TRBJ2-1	CASMPGLPGNEQFF	TGTGCCAGCATGCCGGGACTACCGGGAAATGAGCAGTTCTTC
-	TRBV19	TRBD1	TRBJ1-2	CASNPQGADYGYTF	TGTGCCAGTAATCCCCAGGGGGCAGACTATGGCTACACCTTC
-	TRBV7-2	-	TRBJ2-1	CASRAVANNEQFF	TGTGCCAGCAGGGCGGTCGCTAACAATGAGCAGTTCTTC
-	TRBV11-2	TRBD2	TRBJ2-1	CASSLGRGAGVGGEQFF	TGTGCCAGCAGCCTCGGGAGGGGAGCGGGCGTAGGGGGTGAGCAGTTCTTC
-	TRBV19	-	TRBJ1-2	CASAPGREAGYTF	TGTGCCAGTGCACCTGGCAGGGAGGCTGGCTACACCTTC
-	TRBV30	-	TRBJ1-1	CAWSNRNTEAFF	TGTGCCTGGAGTAATAGAAACACTGAAGCTTTCTTT
-	TRBV11-2	TRBD1	TRBJ1-5	CASSFTGQGLQHF	TGTGCCAGCAGCTTCACTGGACAGGGCCTCCAGCATTTT
-	TRBV2	-	TRBJ1-5	CASSRDTNQPQHF	TGTGCCAGCAGCAGAGACACAAATCAGCCCCAGCATTTT